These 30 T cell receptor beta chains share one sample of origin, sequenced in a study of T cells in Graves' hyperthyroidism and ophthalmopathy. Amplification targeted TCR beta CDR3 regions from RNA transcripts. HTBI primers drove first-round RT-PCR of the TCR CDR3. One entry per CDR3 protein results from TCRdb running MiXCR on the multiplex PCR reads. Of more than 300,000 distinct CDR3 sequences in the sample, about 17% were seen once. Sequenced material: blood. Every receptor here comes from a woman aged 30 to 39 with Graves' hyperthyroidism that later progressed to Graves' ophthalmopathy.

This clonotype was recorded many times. Here the CDR3 reads CASSERLAASTDTQYF. CDR3 coding DNA: TGTGCCAGCAGCGAAAGACTAGCGGCTAGCACAGATACGCAGTATTTT. The chain combines TRBV9 with TRBJ2-3; 9 nucleotides line up with TRBD2. This CDR3 has 16 residues. Germline CDR1 and CDR2: SGDLS and YYNGEE. Trimming cost V 3 bases and J 0 bases; bases outside gene matches: 5.

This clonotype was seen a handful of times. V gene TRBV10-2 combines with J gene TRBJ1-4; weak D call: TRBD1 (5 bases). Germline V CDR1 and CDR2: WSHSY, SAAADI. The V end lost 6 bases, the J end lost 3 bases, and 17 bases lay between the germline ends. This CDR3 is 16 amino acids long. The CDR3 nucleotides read TGCGCCAGCAGCGCCTCTTGGGGGTCGGCTAATGAAAAACTGTTTTTT. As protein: CASSASWGSANEKLFF.

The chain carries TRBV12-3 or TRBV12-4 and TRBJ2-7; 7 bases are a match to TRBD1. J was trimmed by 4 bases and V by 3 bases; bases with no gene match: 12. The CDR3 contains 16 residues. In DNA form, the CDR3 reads TGTGCCAGCAGTTTGATAGGGGGCGGTTTAAGGTACGAGCAGTACTTC. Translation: CASSLIGGGLRYEQYF.

The CDR3 here is CASRETMNTEAFF. In DNA, the CDR3 is TGTGCCAGCAGAGAGACAATGAACACTGAAGCTTTCTTT. The chain uses TRBV6-1 and TRBJ1-1, with D uncertain. Trimming removed 6 bases at V and 0 bases at J, with 8 bases between. Germline V CDR1 and CDR2: MNHNS, SASEGT. The length of the CDR3 is 13 residues.

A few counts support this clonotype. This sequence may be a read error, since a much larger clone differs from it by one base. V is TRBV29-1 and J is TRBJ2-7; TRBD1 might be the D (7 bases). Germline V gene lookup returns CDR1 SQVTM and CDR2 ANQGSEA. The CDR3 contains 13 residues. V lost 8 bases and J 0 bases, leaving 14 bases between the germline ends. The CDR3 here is CSIFQGGSYEQYF. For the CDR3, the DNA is TGCAGCATCTTCCAGGGGGGCTCCTACGAGCAGTACTTC.

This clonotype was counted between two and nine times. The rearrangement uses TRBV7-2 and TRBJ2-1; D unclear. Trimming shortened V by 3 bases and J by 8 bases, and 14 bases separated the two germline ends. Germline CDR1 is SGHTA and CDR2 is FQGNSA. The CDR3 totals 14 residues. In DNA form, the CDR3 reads TGTGCCAGCAGCTTGCCGTCTCTTATGGATGAGCAGTTCTTC. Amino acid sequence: CASSLPSLMDEQFF.

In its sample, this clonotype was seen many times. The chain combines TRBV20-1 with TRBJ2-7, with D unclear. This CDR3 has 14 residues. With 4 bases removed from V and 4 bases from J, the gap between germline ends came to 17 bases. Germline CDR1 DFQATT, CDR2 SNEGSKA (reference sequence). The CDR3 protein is CSANSLKNKYEQYF. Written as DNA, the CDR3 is TGCAGTGCTAATTCCCTCAAAAACAAATACGAGCAGTACTTC.

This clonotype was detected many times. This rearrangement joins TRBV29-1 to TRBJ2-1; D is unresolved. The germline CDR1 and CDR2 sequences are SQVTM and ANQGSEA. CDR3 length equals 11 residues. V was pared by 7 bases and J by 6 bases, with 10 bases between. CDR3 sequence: CSGLRFNEQFF. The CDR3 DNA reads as TGCAGCGGGCTACGTTTCAATGAGCAGTTCTTC.

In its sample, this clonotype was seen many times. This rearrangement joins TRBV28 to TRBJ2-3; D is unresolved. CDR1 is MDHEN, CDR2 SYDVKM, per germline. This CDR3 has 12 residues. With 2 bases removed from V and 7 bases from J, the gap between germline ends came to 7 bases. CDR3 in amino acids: CASSLNSHTQYF. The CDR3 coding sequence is TGTGCCAGCAGTTTAAACTCGCATACGCAGTATTTT.

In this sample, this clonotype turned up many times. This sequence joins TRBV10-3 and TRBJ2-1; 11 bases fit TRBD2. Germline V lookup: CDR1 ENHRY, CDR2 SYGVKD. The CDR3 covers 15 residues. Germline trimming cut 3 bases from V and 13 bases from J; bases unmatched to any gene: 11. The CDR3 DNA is TGTGCCATCAGTGACGGTTTACTAGCGGGAGAAGAACAGTTCTTC. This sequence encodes CAISDGLLAGEEQFF.

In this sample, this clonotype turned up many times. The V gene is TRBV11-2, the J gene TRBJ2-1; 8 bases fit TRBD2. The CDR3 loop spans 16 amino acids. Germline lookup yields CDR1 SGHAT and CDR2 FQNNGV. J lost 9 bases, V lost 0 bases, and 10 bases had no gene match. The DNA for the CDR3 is TGTGCCAGCAGCTTAGATCTTGTCGGACTAGCTTCTGAGCAGTTCTTC. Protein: CASSLDLVGLASEQFF. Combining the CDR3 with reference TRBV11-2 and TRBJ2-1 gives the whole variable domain EAGVAQSPRYKIIEKRQSVAFWCNPISGHATLYWYQQILGQGPKLLIQFQNNGVVDDSQLPKDRFSAERLKGVDSTLKIQPAKLEDSAVYLCASSLDLVGLASEQFFGPGTRLTVL.

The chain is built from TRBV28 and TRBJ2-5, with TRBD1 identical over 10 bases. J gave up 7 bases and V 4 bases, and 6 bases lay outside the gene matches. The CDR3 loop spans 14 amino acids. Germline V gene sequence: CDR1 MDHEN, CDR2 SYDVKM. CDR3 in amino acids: CASSSTGGAGTQYF. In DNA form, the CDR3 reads TGTGCCAGCAGTTCGACAGGGGGCGCGGGGACCCAGTACTTC.

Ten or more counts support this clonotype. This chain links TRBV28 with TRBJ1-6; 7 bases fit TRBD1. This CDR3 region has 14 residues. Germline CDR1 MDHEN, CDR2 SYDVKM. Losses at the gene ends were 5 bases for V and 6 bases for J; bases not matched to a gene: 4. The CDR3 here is CASSNRQGNSPLHF. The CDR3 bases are TGTGCCAGCAGTAATCGACAGGGTAATTCACCCCTCCACTTT.

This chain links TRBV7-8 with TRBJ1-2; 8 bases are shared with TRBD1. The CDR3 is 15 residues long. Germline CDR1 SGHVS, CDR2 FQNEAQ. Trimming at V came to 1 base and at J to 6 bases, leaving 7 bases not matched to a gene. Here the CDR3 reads CASSLVLPGGDGYTF. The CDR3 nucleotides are TGTGCCAGCAGCTTAGTATTACCAGGGGGCGATGGCTACACCTTC.

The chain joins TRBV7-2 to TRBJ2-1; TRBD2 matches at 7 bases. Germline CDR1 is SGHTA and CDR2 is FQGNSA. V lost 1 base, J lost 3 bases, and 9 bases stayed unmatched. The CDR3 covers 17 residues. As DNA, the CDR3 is TGTGCCAGCAGCTTAGGGGGGACGGGAGGTTTCTACAATGAGCAGTTCTTC. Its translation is CASSLGGTGGFYNEQFF.

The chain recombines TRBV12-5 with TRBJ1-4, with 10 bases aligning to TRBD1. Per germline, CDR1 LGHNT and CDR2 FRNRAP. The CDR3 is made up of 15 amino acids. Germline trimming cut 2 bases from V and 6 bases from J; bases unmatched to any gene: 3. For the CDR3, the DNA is TGTGCTAGTGGTTTGAAGACAGGGGGCTATGAAAAACTGTTTTTT. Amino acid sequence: CASGLKTGGYEKLFF.

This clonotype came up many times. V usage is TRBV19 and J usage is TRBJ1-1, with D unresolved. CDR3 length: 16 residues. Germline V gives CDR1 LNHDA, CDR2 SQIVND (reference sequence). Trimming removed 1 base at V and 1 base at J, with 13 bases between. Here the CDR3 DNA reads TGTGCCAGTAGTATAGTGGAGCTGGGCAGGAACACTGAAGCTTTCTTT. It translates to CASSIVELGRNTEAFF.

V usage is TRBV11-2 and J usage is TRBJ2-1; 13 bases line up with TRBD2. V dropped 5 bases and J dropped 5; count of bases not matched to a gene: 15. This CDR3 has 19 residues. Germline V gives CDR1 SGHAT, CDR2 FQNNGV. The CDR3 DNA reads TGTGCCAGCAGCGCCAGACTAGCGGGAGGACCCGGGGGAAACAATGAGCAGTTCTTC. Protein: CASSARLAGGPGGNNEQFF.

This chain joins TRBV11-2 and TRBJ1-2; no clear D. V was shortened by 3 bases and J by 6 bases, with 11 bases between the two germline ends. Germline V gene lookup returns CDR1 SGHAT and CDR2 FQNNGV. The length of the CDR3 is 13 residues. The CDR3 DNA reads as TGTGCCAGCAGCTTGGGTAGGACGAATGGCTACACCTTC. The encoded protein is CASSLGRTNGYTF.

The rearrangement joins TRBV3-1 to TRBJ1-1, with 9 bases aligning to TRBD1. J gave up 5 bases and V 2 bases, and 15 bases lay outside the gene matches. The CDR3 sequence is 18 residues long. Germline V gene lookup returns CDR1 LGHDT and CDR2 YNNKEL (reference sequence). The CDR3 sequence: CASSQYLSGTGLETEAFF. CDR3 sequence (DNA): TGTGCCAGCAGCCAATACTTATCCGGGACAGGGTTAGAGACTGAAGCTTTCTTT.

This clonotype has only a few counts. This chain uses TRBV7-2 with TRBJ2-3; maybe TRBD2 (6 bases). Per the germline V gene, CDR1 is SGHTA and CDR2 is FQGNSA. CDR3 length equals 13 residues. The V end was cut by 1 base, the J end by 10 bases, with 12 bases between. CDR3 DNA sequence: TGTGCCAGCAGCTTAGACATCCGGAGGGCGCAGTATTTT. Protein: CASSLDIRRAQYF.

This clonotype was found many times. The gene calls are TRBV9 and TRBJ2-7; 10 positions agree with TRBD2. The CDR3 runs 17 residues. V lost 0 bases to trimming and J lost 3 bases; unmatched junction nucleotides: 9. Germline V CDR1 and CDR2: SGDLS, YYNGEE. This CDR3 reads CASSVGLAGFKDYEQYF. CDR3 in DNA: TGTGCCAGCAGCGTAGGACTAGCGGGTTTCAAGGACTACGAGCAGTACTTC. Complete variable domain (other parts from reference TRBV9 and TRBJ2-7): DSGVTQTPKHLITATGQRVTLRCSPRSGDLSVYWYQQSLDQGLQFLIQYYNGEERAKGNILERFSAQQFPDLHSELNLSSLELGDSALYFCASSVGLAGFKDYEQYFGPGTRLTVT.

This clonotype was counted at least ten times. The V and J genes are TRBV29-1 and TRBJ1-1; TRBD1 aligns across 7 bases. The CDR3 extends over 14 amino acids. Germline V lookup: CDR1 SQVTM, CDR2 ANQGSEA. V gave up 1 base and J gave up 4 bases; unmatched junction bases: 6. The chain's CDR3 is CSVEVKGGVTEAFF. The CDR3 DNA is TGCAGCGTTGAAGTGAAAGGGGGCGTCACTGAAGCTTTCTTT.

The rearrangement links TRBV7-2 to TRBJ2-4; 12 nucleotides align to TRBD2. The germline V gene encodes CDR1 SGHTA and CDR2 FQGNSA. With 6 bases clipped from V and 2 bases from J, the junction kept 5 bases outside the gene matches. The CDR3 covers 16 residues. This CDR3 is CASRLAGGGTKNIQYF. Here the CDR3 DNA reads TGTGCCAGCAGGCTAGCGGGAGGGGGAACCAAAAACATTCAGTACTTC.

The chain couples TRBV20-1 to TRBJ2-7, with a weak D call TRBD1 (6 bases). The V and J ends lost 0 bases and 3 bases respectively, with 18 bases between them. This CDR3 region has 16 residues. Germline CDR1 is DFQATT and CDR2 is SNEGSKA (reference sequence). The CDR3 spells CSARDVLGQPLYEQYF. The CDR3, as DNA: TGCAGTGCTAGAGATGTTTTAGGACAGCCGCTCTACGAGCAGTACTTC.

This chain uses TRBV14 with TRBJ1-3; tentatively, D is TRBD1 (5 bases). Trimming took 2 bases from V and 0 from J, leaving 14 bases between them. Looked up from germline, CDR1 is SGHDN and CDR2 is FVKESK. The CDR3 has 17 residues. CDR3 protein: CASSQLLGDLSGNTIYF. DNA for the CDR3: TGTGCCAGCAGCCAATTGTTGGGGGACCTCTCTGGAAACACCATATATTTT. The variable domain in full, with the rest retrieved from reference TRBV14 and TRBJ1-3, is EAGVTQFPSHSVIEKGQTVTLRCDPISGHDNLYWYRRVMGKEIKFLLHFVKESKQDESGMPNNRFLAERTGGTYSTLKVQPAELEDSGVYFCASSQLLGDLSGNTIYFGEGSWLTVV.

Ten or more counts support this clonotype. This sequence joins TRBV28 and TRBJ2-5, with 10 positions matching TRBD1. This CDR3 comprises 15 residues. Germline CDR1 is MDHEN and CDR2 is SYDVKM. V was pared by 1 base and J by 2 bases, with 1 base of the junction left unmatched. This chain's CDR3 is CASSLSDRGQETQYF. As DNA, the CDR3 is TGTGCCAGCAGTTTATCGGACAGGGGGCAAGAGACCCAGTACTTC.

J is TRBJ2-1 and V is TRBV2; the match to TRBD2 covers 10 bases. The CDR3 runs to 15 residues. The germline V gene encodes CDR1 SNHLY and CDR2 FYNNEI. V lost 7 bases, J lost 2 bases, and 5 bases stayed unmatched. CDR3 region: CASTAGGLTYNEQFF. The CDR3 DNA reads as TGTGCCAGCACAGCGGGAGGGCTTACCTACAATGAGCAGTTCTTC.

CDR3 in amino acids: CASSSPGYNDGYPYNEQFF. CDR3 nucleotide sequence: TGTGCCAGCAGCTCCCCCGGCTACAATGACGGGTACCCCTACAATGAGCAGTTCTTC. The chain links TRBV28 to TRBJ2-1; D unclear. V lost 6 bases, J lost 2 bases, and 26 bases lay in between. This CDR3 is built from 19 residues. The germline CDR1 and CDR2 sequences are MDHEN and SYDVKM. The whole variable domain, filled in from reference TRBV28 and TRBJ2-1, reads DVKVTQSSRYLVKRTGEKVFLECVQDMDHENMFWYRQDPGLGLRLIYFSYDVKMKEKGDIPEGYSVSREKKERFSLILESASTNQTSMYLCASSSPGYNDGYPYNEQFFGPGTRLTVL.

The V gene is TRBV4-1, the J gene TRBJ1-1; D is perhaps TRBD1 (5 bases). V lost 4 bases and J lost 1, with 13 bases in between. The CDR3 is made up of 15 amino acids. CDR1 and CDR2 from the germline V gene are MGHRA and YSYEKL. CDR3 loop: CASSPQRGSNTEAFF. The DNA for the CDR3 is TGCGCCAGCAGCCCACAACGGGGGTCGAACACTGAAGCTTTCTTT.